These T cell receptor beta chains were read from a single sample in a study of T cells after yellow fever vaccination. TCRdb re-derived calls from the 5' RACE reads in MiXCR, one entry per CDR3 protein. The table shows hundreds of thousands of distinct CDR3 sequences, with 12% occurring only once. Here the sequenced sample was PBMCs, taken on the day of the yellow fever booster vaccination. All receptors derive from a man aged 25 to 40 who received the YFV17D yellow fever vaccine. CDR3s include the opening cysteine and the closing phenylalanine or tryptophan. The D gene is left open where the match is weak. Expanded clones are given a class, and other clones once, few, many or no size at all.

J,D,V,size,CDR3,DNA
TRBJ2-1,TRBD2,TRBV3-1,few,CASSGALAGDNEQFF,TGTGCCAGCAGCGGTGCGCTAGCGGGGGACAATGAGCAGTTCTTC
TRBJ2-1,TRBD2,TRBV10-3,-,CAISAGLAGGPYEQFF,TGTGCCATCAGTGCCGGACTAGCGGGAGGGCCCTATGAGCAGTTCTTC
TRBJ2-7,-,TRBV20-1,-,CSASGPSRGYEQYF,TGCAGTGCTAGTGGCCCAAGTCGCGGTTACGAGCAGTACTTC
TRBJ2-1,-,TRBV12-5,-,CASGLVLGDVHVPDEQFF,TGTGCTAGTGGTTTGGTACTTGGTGACGTTCACGTCCCCGATGAGCAGTTCTTC
TRBJ1-1,-,TRBV19,-,CASSIVPGRIVNTEAFF,TGTGCCAGTAGTATAGTACCGGGGCGGATCGTGAACACTGAAGCTTTCTTT
TRBJ1-5,-,TRBV7-9,-,CASSLSTVRQPQHF,TGTGCCAGCAGCCTTTCGACAGTAAGGCAGCCCCAGCATTTT
TRBJ1-1,-,TRBV7-2,once,CASGVSFSNTEAYF,TGTGCCAGCGGAGTATCTTTTTCGAACACTGAAGCTTACTTT
TRBJ2-7,TRBD1,TRBV29-1,-,CSGKDRRYEQYF,TGCAGCGGTAAGGACAGGAGATACGAGCAGTACTTC
TRBJ1-5,-,TRBV20-1,-,CSAGGGRNNQPQHF,TGCAGTGCGGGGGGGGGGCGGAACAATCAGCCCCAGCATTTT
TRBJ1-4,TRBD1,TRBV5-1,few,CASSPTTTYRGPPEKLFF,TGCGCCAGCAGCCCGACTACTACCTACAGGGGGCCCCCAGAAAAACTGTTTTTT
TRBJ2-1,TRBD2,TRBV6-2/TRBV6-3,-,CASSPPGTSKINLGF,TGTGCCAGCAGCCCGCCCGGGACTAGTAAGATCAACCTGGGGTTC
TRBJ1-5,TRBD1,TRBV2,few,CASSLDRVYQPQHF,TGTGCCAGCAGTCTGGACAGGGTTTATCAGCCCCAGCATTTT
TRBJ2-7,-,TRBV5-6,few,CASSLSNSNEYF,TGTGCCAGCAGCTTGTCCAACAGTAACGAGTACTTC
TRBJ2-1,-,TRBV3-1,few,CASSQEGRTYNEQFF,TGTGCCAGCAGCCAAGAGGGGCGGACCTACAATGAGCAGTTCTTC
TRBJ2-1,-,TRBV25-1,-,CASTGPGRWEQFF,TGTGCCAGTACCGGGCCTGGGCGGTGGGAGCAGTTCTTC
TRBJ2-7,TRBD1,TRBV5-1,-,CASSLGTDRRPYEQYF,TGCGCCAGCAGCTTGGGGACGGACAGGAGACCCTACGAGCAGTACTTC
TRBJ2-7,-,TRBV15,few,CATSYLPQGDEQYF,TGTGCCACCAGCTATCTACCTCAAGGGGACGAGCAGTACTTC
TRBJ2-3,-,TRBV7-2,few,CASSWNRPTSGDTQYF,TGTGCCAGCAGCTGGAACAGACCAACCTCGGGAGATACGCAGTATTTT
TRBJ2-3,-,TRBV5-1,few,CASSLSGAGDTQYF,TGCGCCAGCAGCTTGTCCGGGGCCGGGGATACGCAGTATTTT
TRBJ1-1,-,TRBV11-2,-,CASSLELGSEVENTEAFF,TGTGCCAGCAGCTTAGAGCTGGGCAGCGAGGTGGAAAACACTGAAGCTTTCTTT
TRBJ2-3,TRBD2,TRBV11-1,-,CASRLGLAGGGSSTDTQYF,TGTGCCAGCAGACTGGGACTAGCGGGAGGTGGAAGCAGCACAGATACGCAGTATTTT
TRBJ1-5,TRBD1,TRBV20-1,-,CSASDGTGRGFQPQHF,TGCAGTGCTAGCGACGGGACAGGGAGGGGATTTCAGCCCCAGCATTTT
TRBJ2-7,TRBD2,TRBV10-2,many,CASSEYSGGTSLHEQYF,TGCGCCAGCAGTGAGTATTCTGGCGGGACTAGCCTACACGAGCAGTACTTC
TRBJ2-4,-,TRBV12-3/TRBV12-4,-,CASTPNVGPAKNIQYF,TGTGCCAGCACCCCCAATGTCGGGCCTGCCAAAAACATTCAGTACTTC
TRBJ2-1,-,TRBV5-4,few,CASSSRAGTYNEQFF,TGTGCCAGCAGCTCGAGGGCGGGGACCTACAATGAGCAGTTCTTC
TRBJ2-6,-,TRBV12-3/TRBV12-4,-,CASSFGGLDLSGANVLTF,TGTGCCAGCAGTTTCGGGGGACTTGATCTCTCTGGGGCCAACGTCCTGACTTTC
TRBJ2-1,-,TRBV7-2,few,CASSLSDRQFF,TGTGCCAGCAGCTTAAGCGACAGGCAGTTCTTC
TRBJ2-7,-,TRBV4-1,few,CASSQLGLTGDSYEQYF,TGCGCCAGCAGCCAATTGGGGCTAACGGGAGACTCCTACGAGCAGTACTTC
TRBJ2-5,-,TRBV24-1,few,CATSDSPQETQYF,TGTGCCACCAGTGATTCGCCTCAAGAGACCCAGTACTTC
TRBJ2-3,-,TRBV12-5,many,CASGLGTSTDTQYF,TGTGCTAGTGGTTTGGGTACGAGCACAGATACGCAGTATTTT
TRBJ2-1,-,TRBV20-1,few,CSGLEYNEQFF,TGCAGTGGGCTGGAATACAATGAGCAGTTCTTC
TRBJ2-1,TRBD1,TRBV20-1,few,CSARQGDEQFF,TGCAGTGCTAGACAGGGGGATGAGCAGTTCTTC
TRBJ1-5,-,TRBV28,-,CASFEPNQPQHF,TGTGCCAGCTTTGAACCCAATCAGCCCCAGCATTTT
TRBJ2-2,TRBD2,TRBV28,-,CASSAAGTRGTGELFF,TGTGCCAGCAGTGCGGCGGGGACTAGAGGGACCGGGGAGCTGTTTTTT
TRBJ2-1,-,TRBV7-2,few,CASSPLRQAGYNEQFF,TGTGCCAGCAGCCCCCTGCGGCAGGCCGGCTACAATGAGCAGTTCTTC
TRBJ2-3,-,TRBV18,many,CASSPENADTQYF,TGTGCCAGCTCACCAGAGAATGCAGATACGCAGTATTTT
TRBJ2-7,-,TRBV5-1,few,CASSGVGFEQYF,TGCGCCAGCAGCGGAGTGGGGTTCGAGCAGTACTTC
TRBJ2-1,TRBD2,TRBV29-1,-,CSISGSGSNTGNEQFF,TGCAGCATCTCTGGTAGCGGGAGTAATACTGGCAATGAGCAGTTCTTC
TRBJ2-5,-,TRBV10-2,-,CASRLWRAEFETRYF,TGCGCCAGCAGACTGTGGCGAGCGGAGTTTGAGACCCGGTACTTC
TRBJ2-3,-,TRBV10-1,-,CASSESRLTDTQYF,TGCGCCAGCAGTGAGTCGAGGCTTACGGATACGCAGTATTTT
TRBJ1-3,TRBD1,TRBV20-1,few,CSAPLGTGGDTIYF,TGCAGTGCTCCCCTCGGGACAGGTGGAGACACCATATATTTT
TRBJ2-7,TRBD2,TRBV20-1,-,CSAYLAGTYEQYF,TGCAGTGCATACCTAGCGGGGACCTACGAGCAGTACTTC
TRBJ2-7,TRBD1,TRBV6-5,-,CASSYPTGGGIYEQYF,TGTGCCAGCAGTTACCCAACAGGGGGCGGAATCTACGAGCAGTACTTC
TRBJ1-1,-,TRBV7-2,-,CASRSIGGGNTEAFF,TGTGCCAGCAGATCGATCGGGGGGGGGAACACTGAAGCTTTCTTT
TRBJ2-5,-,TRBV29-1,many,CSGRFEYQETQYF,TGCAGCGGCCGATTTGAGTACCAAGAGACCCAGTACTTC
TRBJ1-1,-,TRBV6-5,-,CASSYSTGRAEAFF,TGTGCCAGCAGTTACTCGACGGGGAGGGCTGAAGCTTTCTTT
TRBJ2-7,-,TRBV19,few,CASSTSGTPREQYF,TGTGCCAGTAGTACGTCCGGGACCCCTAGGGAGCAGTACTTC
TRBJ2-7,-,TRBV18,few,CASSPLQGFNEQYF,TGTGCCAGCTCACCGCTTCAGGGTTTCAACGAGCAGTACTTC
TRBJ1-2,TRBD1,TRBV29-1,few,CSVGRDRSNGYTF,TGCAGCGTTGGAAGGGACAGGAGTAACGGCTACACCTTC
TRBJ2-6,-,TRBV5-1,-,CASSKDGYSGANVLTF,TGCGCCAGCAGCAAGGACGGCTACTCTGGGGCCAACGTCCTGACTTTC
TRBJ2-5,TRBD1,TRBV18,few,CASSPQQGGDQETQYF,TGTGCCAGCTCACCTCAACAGGGGGGTGACCAAGAGACCCAGTACTTC
TRBJ2-3,TRBD2,TRBV7-2,-,CASSVAGGPFTDTQYF,TGTGCCAGCAGCGTAGCGGGGGGGCCCTTCACAGATACGCAGTATTTT
TRBJ1-5,TRBD1,TRBV5-5,few,CASSLSQGARQPQHF,TGTGCCAGCAGCTTGTCCCAGGGGGCTCGTCAGCCCCAGCATTTT